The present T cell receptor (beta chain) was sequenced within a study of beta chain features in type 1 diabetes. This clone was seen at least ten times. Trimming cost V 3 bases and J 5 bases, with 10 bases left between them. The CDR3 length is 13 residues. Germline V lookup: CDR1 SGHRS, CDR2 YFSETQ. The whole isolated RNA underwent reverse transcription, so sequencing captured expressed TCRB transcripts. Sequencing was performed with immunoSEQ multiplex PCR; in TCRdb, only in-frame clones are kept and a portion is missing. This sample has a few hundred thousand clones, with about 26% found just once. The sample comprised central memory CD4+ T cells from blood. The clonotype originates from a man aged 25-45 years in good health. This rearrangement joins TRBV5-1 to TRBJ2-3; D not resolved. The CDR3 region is CASSSVDRDTQYF. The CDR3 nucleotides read TGCGCCAGCAGCTCGGTAGACCGAGATACGCAGTATTTT.